The 24 T cell receptor beta chains reported below all come from one sample, sequenced in a study of blood T cell repertoires in COVID-19 (dated by TCRdb to the early 2020s). The library was obtained by the immunoSEQ multiplex PCR assay. TCRdb retrieved this table from immuneACCESS and kept in-frame rearrangements only. Not all clones are present; in checked studies, unresolved V genes account for under half, and no reason is known for the remainder. In all, the sample holds a few hundred thousand clones, and more than 85% of those were seen once. The top ten constitute roughly 0.9% of the sample. The sequenced sample was PBMCs or T cells enriched from blood (not recorded which). The receptor set was obtained from a woman aged 40-49 years who had been exposed to COVID-19.

The V call is TRBV7-2, the J call TRBJ2-7, with 11 bases that match TRBD2. The CDR3 is made up of 14 amino acids. Germline lookup yields CDR1 SGHTA and CDR2 FQGNSA. V was pared by 6 bases and J by 3 bases, with 4 bases of the junction left unmatched. The CDR3 coding sequence is TGTGCCAGCAGTAGCGGGAGGGAATACTACGAGCAGTACTTC. It translates to CASSSGREYYEQYF.

The rearrangement links TRBV12-3 or TRBV12-4 to TRBJ1-2; D uncertain. The CDR3 loop spans 13 amino acids. V lost 0 bases and J 3 bases, leaving 5 bases between the germline ends. CDR3 loop: CASSLATDYGYTF. CDR3 DNA sequence: TGTGCCAGCAGTTTAGCTACAGACTATGGCTACACCTTC.

The chain combines TRBV27 with TRBJ1-4; 7 bases map to TRBD1. V shed 3 bases, J shed 8 bases, and the junction held 3 bases outside the gene matches. Germline V CDR1 and CDR2: MNHEY, SMNVEV (reference sequence). CDR3 size: 13 residues. The CDR3 protein is CASSFRGDEKLFF. As DNA, the CDR3 is TGTGCCAGCAGTTTCAGGGGGGACGAAAAACTGTTTTTT.

As regards this clone: The same CDR3 can be traced to other DNA sequences in this sample. This sequence joins TRBV24-1 and TRBJ2-3, with D perhaps TRBD2 (5 bases). The ends were cut back, 6 bases at V and 0 bases at J, with 9 bases in the middle. The CDR3 runs to 14 residues. Germline CDR1 KGHDR, CDR2 SFDVKD. CDR3 DNA: TGTGCCACCAGTAGAACTAGTAGCACAGATACGCAGTATTTT. Translating it yields CATSRTSSTDTQYF.

This chain joins TRBV24-1 and TRBJ1-4; 10 bases line up with TRBD1. Germline V CDR1 and CDR2: KGHDR, SFDVKD. The trim removed 10 bases at V and 1 base at J, leaving 14 bases unmatched. The CDR3 sequence is 18 residues long. CDR3 coding DNA: TGTGCCACTCCGCCGGGACAGGGGATGGAAAGAACTAATGAAAAACTGTTTTTT. It specifies CATPPGQGMERTNEKLFF.

V is TRBV6-5 and J is TRBJ2-7, with TRBD2 identical over 8 bases. The V and J ends lost 5 bases and 6 bases, in that order; junction bases with no gene match: 9. This CDR3 is 14 amino acids long. Germline lookup yields CDR1 MNHEY and CDR2 SVGAGI. The CDR3 reads CASSPRGGVGEQYF. CDR3 nucleotide sequence: TGTGCCAGCAGTCCCCGGGGGGGAGTGGGCGAGCAGTACTTC.

The V gene is TRBV10-2, the J gene TRBJ1-2; no firm D call. The ends were cut back, 4 bases at V and 3 bases at J, with 12 bases in the middle. The CDR3 is 14 amino acids. Germline values: CDR1 WSHSY, CDR2 SAAADI. The CDR3 nucleotides are TGCGCCAGCAGTGCCGATTTAGTGCACTATGGCTACACCTTC. Translated, it gives CASSADLVHYGYTF.

The chain uses TRBV30 and TRBJ2-6; perhaps TRBD2 as D (6 bases). The germline V gene has CDR1 GTSNPN and CDR2 SVGIG (reference sequence). V lost 5 bases and J lost 0, with 11 bases in between. This CDR3 spans 15 amino acids. The CDR3 nucleotides are TGTGCCTGGTCCAACGGGGGCTCTGGGGCCAACGTCCTGACTTTC. Protein product: CAWSNGGSGANVLTF.

This chain links TRBV5-1 with TRBJ2-1, with 8 bases aligning to TRBD2. V trimming: 4 bases; J trimming: 3 bases; junction bases outside the gene matches: 6. The CDR3 runs to 15 residues. Per germline, CDR1 SGHRS and CDR2 YFSETQ. CDR3 bases: TGCGCCAGCAGCCCCACGGGAGGGCACTACAATGAGCAGTTCTTC. Protein product: CASSPTGGHYNEQFF.

This rearrangement joins TRBV7-9 to TRBJ1-3, with D uncertain. Between the trimmed V and J ends, which lost 3 bases and 1 base, there was a span of 4 bases. Germline V gene lookup returns CDR1 SEHNR and CDR2 FQNEAQ (reference sequence). The CDR3 extends over 13 amino acids. The CDR3 loop is CASSLASGNTIYF. CDR3 DNA: TGTGCCAGCAGCTTGGCATCTGGAAACACCATATATTTT.

The chain employs TRBV27 and TRBJ2-1; 10 nucleotides align to TRBD1. There are 16 residues in the CDR3. Germline V CDR1 and CDR2: MNHEY, SMNVEV (reference sequence). J gave up 8 bases and V 6 bases, and 13 bases lay outside the gene matches. For the CDR3, the DNA is TGTGCCAGCAGGGGACTCGGGACAGGGGTTGGGGATGAGCAGTTCTTC. This sequence encodes CASRGLGTGVGDEQFF.

This sequence joins TRBV6-1 and TRBJ1-2, with D uncertain. V was shortened by 1 base and J by 5 bases, with 14 bases between the two germline ends. CDR3 length: 15 residues. Germline V gene lookup returns CDR1 MNHNS and CDR2 SASEGT. In nucleotides, the CDR3 is TGTGCCAGCAGTGAAGGAGGCGACCCTTATTATGGCTACACCTTC. Its protein is CASSEGGDPYYGYTF.

This chain uses TRBV1 with TRBJ1-1. TRBV1 corresponds to a pseudogene. The CDR3 contains 14 residues. CDR3 protein: CTSSQDLSRTEAFF. CDR3 sequence (DNA): TGCACCAGCAGCCAAGATCTTTCACGGACTGAAGCTTTCTTT.

The J gene is TRBJ1-5, the V gene TRBV6-5; tentatively, D is TRBD1 (6 bases). CDR1 is MNHEY, CDR2 SVGAGI, per germline. The CDR3 is made up of 15 amino acids. The V end lost 5 bases, the J end lost 7 bases, and 18 bases lay between the germline ends. CDR3 amino acids: CASSRKPQGGQPQHF. CDR3 nucleotides: TGTGCCAGCAGTCGTAAGCCACAGGGTGGCCAGCCCCAGCATTTT.

The rearrangement joins TRBV24-1 to TRBJ2-5; 10 bases agree with TRBD2. Germline V gives CDR1 KGHDR, CDR2 SFDVKD. This CDR3 contains 15 residues. V was clipped by 3 bases and J by 4 bases; unmatched bases: 4. The CDR3 DNA is TGTGCCACCAGTGATGGGACTAGCGAAAGAGAGACCCAGTACTTC. Residues: CATSDGTSERETQYF.

The V gene is TRBV7-2, the J gene TRBJ2-1; TRBD2 aligns across 7 bases. V gave up 1 base and J gave up 8 bases; unmatched junction bases: 8. Germline CDR1 reads SGHTA; CDR2 reads FQGNSA. The CDR3 loop spans 15 amino acids. The CDR3 reads CASSLGTVGRDEQFF. CDR3 in DNA: TGTGCCAGCAGCTTAGGGACTGTGGGGAGGGATGAGCAGTTCTTC. Using reference TRBV7-2 and TRBJ2-1 for the parts outside the CDR3, the full variable domain is GAGVSQSPSNKVTEKGKDVELRCDPISGHTALYWYRQSLGQGLEFLIYFQGNSAPDKSGLPSDRFSAERTGGSVSTLTIQRTQQEDSAVYLCASSLGTVGRDEQFFGPGTRLTVL.

In its sample, this clone was seen a few times. In DNA, the CDR3 is TGCGCCAGCAGCTTGAAAGGGGCCGGGGAGCTGTTTTTT. Translating gives CASSLKGAGELFF. This rearrangement joins TRBV5-1 to TRBJ2-2; D might be TRBD1 (5 bases). The CDR3 sequence is 13 residues long. Germline CDR1 SGHRS, CDR2 YFSETQ. Trimming took off 1 base at V and 6 bases at J, with 7 bases between the two ends.

This rearrangement joins TRBV30 to TRBJ2-5; a possible D gene is TRBD1 (6 bases). Germline-derived CDR1 and CDR2 are GTSNPN and SVGIG (reference sequence). This CDR3 region has 13 residues. Trimming pared 2 bases from V and 6 bases from J, leaving 13 bases between. The CDR3: CAWSLGTGKTQYF. DNA for the CDR3: TGTGCCTGGAGTCTCGGCACAGGGAAGACCCAGTACTTC.

Comment on this clone: Other DNA sequences of this sample code for an identical CDR3. Here the CDR3 reads CASSLGGGNTEAFF. CDR3 nucleotide sequence: TGTGCCAGCAGCTTAGGAGGAGGGAACACTGAAGCTTTCTTT. This chain connects TRBV7-2 to TRBJ1-1; D gene unclear. CDR3 length: 14 amino acids. V shed 1 base and J shed 1 base, with 7 bases lying between them. Germline values: CDR1 SGHTA, CDR2 FQGNSA.

The chain links TRBV10-3 to TRBJ1-2, with 7 positions matching TRBD1. Germline CDR1 is ENHRY and CDR2 is SYGVKD. The V segment lost 1 base and the J segment 2 bases; nucleotides outside the gene matches: 1. CDR3 size: 14 residues. CDR3 nucleotide sequence: TGTGCCATCAGTGAGTTGGGACAGAACTATGGCTACACCTTC. This gives the protein CAISELGQNYGYTF.

The chain carries TRBV4-1 and TRBJ1-6; D gene unclear. Germline assignment: CDR1 MGHRA and CDR2 YSYEKL. Between the trimmed V and J ends, which lost 1 base and 10 bases, there was a span of 11 bases. The CDR3 covers 14 residues. The CDR3 nucleotides are TGCGCCAGCAGCCAAGGGGAGTTAAAGTCACCCCTCCACTTT. Protein sequence: CASSQGELKSPLHF.

CDR3 sequence: CATLGGDGYTF. The CDR3 DNA is TGTGCCACACTCGGGGGAGATGGCTACACCTTC. The rearrangement joins TRBV5-4 to TRBJ1-2, with a weak D call TRBD1 (5 bases). Trimming cost V 9 bases and J 6 bases, with 12 bases left between them. The germline gives CDR1 SGHNT, CDR2 YYREEE (reference sequence). CDR3 size: 11 residues.

This chain uses TRBV28 with TRBJ1-6, with a weak D call TRBD1 (5 bases). CDR3 size: 13 residues. Trimming shortened V by 10 bases and J by 9 bases, and 16 bases separated the two germline ends. Germline V gene lookup returns CDR1 MDHEN and CDR2 SYDVKM. The CDR3 nucleotides read TGTGCCACCTTCGGGGGGGTGGGTTCACCCCTCCACTTT. Translation gives CATFGGVGSPLHF.

This chain joins TRBV5-1 and TRBJ1-2; D is perhaps TRBD1 (5 bases). Trimming cost V 4 bases and J 0 bases, with 19 bases left between them. The CDR3 totals 17 residues. Germline V gene sequence: CDR1 SGHRS, CDR2 YFSETQ. The CDR3 nucleotides read TGCGCCAGCAGCCCGGGGCGGGGACTGTTAGCTAACTATGGCTACACCTTC. Its translation is CASSPGRGLLANYGYTF.